These 22 T cell receptor beta chains originate from one sample sequenced in a study of T cells after yellow fever vaccination (dated by TCRdb to between 2018 and 2021). This sample's treatment or condition label indicates: live attenuated yellow fever vaccine strain. The library relied on 5' RACE. The listed sequencing device is Illumina HiSeq 2500. TCRdb trimmed the raw reads at Q25, called clones with MiXCR and kept productive beta chains. Rows with one shared CDR3 protein collapse into an entry with the most common genes and DNA. The table for this sample lists 110,000 to 150,000 distinct CDR3 sequences; 5% to 8% of them were counted only once. The ten largest clones add up to 0.55% to 0.7% of the sample. The source material was CD4+ T cells sorted from PBMCs, sampled 10 days after the yellow fever booster vaccination. Every receptor here comes from a man aged 30 to 45 who received the YFV17D yellow fever vaccine.

This clonotype was detected ten times or more. The chain has TRBV7-8 and TRBJ1-1; no reliable D call. Trimming removed 1 base at V and 8 bases at J, with 14 bases between. Germline assignment: CDR1 SGHVS and CDR2 FQNEAQ. This CDR3 comprises 14 residues. The CDR3 DNA is TGTGCCAGCAGCTTAGGAGCGACAATTTACGAAGCTTTCTTT. Translated: CASSLGATIYEAFF.

This clonotype showed up many times. The chain joins TRBV20-1 to TRBJ2-7, with D unresolved. Trimming pared 6 bases from V and 1 base from J, leaving 13 bases between. The CDR3 is made up of 13 amino acids. Germline values: CDR1 DFQATT, CDR2 SNEGSKA (reference sequence). The CDR3 loop reads CSAPGRGSYEQYF. In nucleotides, the CDR3 is TGCAGTGCCCCTGGGCGCGGATCCTACGAGCAGTACTTC.

This clonotype was found many times. The chain is built from TRBV12-3 or TRBV12-4 and TRBJ2-1; D remains unclear. V was trimmed by 6 bases and J by 7 bases, leaving 13 bases between them. CDR3 size: 13 residues. The CDR3 spells CASSLSGPNEQFF. The CDR3 nucleotides read TGTGCCAGCAGCCTGTCAGGCCCAAATGAGCAGTTCTTC.

V usage is TRBV19 and J usage is TRBJ2-1; D is undetermined. V was clipped by 2 bases and J by 10 bases, with 9 bases between them. The CDR3 has 12 residues. CDR1 LNHDA and CDR2 SQIVND come from the germline V gene (reference sequence). The DNA for the CDR3 is TGTGCCAGTAGTATAAGGGAAGGGGAGCAGTTCTTC. Translating gives CASSIREGEQFF. The full variable domain, rest sourced from reference TRBV19 and TRBJ2-1, is DGGITQSPKYLFRKEGQNVTLSCEQNLNHDAMYWYRQDPGQGLRLIYYSQIVNDFQKGDIAEGYSVSREKKESFPLTVTSAQKNPTAFYLCASSIREGEQFFGPGTRLTVL.

This clonotype was seen ten or more times. V gene TRBV4-2 combines with J gene TRBJ2-5, with D perhaps matching TRBD1 (7 bases). Germline values: CDR1 LGHNA, CDR2 YNFKEQ. The germline V and J ends were trimmed by 0 bases and 5 bases, with 16 bases remaining between them. The CDR3 covers 16 residues. CDR3 amino acids: CASSQERGDSRETQYF. The CDR3 nucleotides are TGTGCCAGCAGCCAAGAGAGGGGGGACAGTCGGGAGACCCAGTACTTC.

This clonotype was recorded at least ten times. The genes are TRBV5-5 and TRBJ2-1; D gene uncertain. Trimming took off 0 bases at V and 5 bases at J, with 6 bases between the two ends. In germline, CDR1 is SGHKS, CDR2 YYEKEE (reference sequence). The CDR3 sequence is 13 residues long. The CDR3 nucleotides read TGTGCCAGCAGCTTGGGGCTACACAATGAGCAGTTCTTC. This sequence encodes CASSLGLHNEQFF. Full variable domain (missing parts from reference TRBV5-5 and TRBJ2-1): DAGVTQSPTHLIKTRGQQVTLRCSPISGHKSVSWYQQVLGQGPQFIFQYYEKEERGRGNFPDRFSARQFPNYSSELNVNALLLGDSALYLCASSLGLHNEQFFGPGTRLTVL.

This clonotype occurred many times. This rearrangement joins TRBV5-1 to TRBJ2-7; D perhaps matches TRBD1 (5 bases). The CDR3 sequence is 14 residues long. From germline, CDR1 is SGHRS and CDR2 YFSETQ. Trimming took 4 bases from V and 1 from J, leaving 12 bases between them. DNA for the CDR3: TGCGCCAGCAGCATCGGACAAGGGTCCTACGAGCAGTACTTC. As protein: CASSIGQGSYEQYF.

This clonotype was recorded many times. V is TRBV6-2 or TRBV6-3 and J is TRBJ2-7; D is uncertain. V was shortened by 4 bases and J by 2 bases, with 9 bases between the two germline ends. This CDR3 contains 13 residues. Germline lookup yields CDR1 MNHEY and CDR2 SVGEGT. The CDR3 DNA sequence: TGTGCCAGCAGTTGGGTGGTCCCCTACGAGCAGTACTTC. Translation gives CASSWVVPYEQYF.

In this sample, this clonotype turned up many times. The V gene is TRBV15, the J gene TRBJ2-1; D is ambiguous. Germline loops: CDR1 LNHNV, CDR2 YYDKDF (reference sequence). Trimming took off 4 bases at V and 15 bases at J, with 13 bases between the two ends. The CDR3 extends over 11 amino acids. CDR3 in DNA: TGTGCCACCAGCACACACTCCAATCTGTTCTTC. Translating it yields CATSTHSNLFF.

This clonotype was detected many times. V gene TRBV12-3 or TRBV12-4 combines with J gene TRBJ1-1, with a weak D call TRBD1 (5 bases). CDR3 length: 14 amino acids. The V end was cut by 4 bases, the J end by 1 base, with 10 bases between. CDR3 sequence: CASSSRGGNTEAFF. CDR3 bases: TGTGCCAGCAGTTCTAGGGGAGGGAACACTGAAGCTTTCTTT.

This clonotype was detected many times. The DNA for the CDR3 is TGTGCCAGCAGTGATACTAGCGGGATCGGGCAGTTCTTC. Translating gives CASSDTSGIGQFF. The chain is built from TRBV25-1 and TRBJ2-1, with 10 bases aligning to TRBD2. V trimming: 3 bases; J trimming: 12 bases; junction bases outside the gene matches: 5. CDR3 length: 13 residues. Germline CDR1 MGHDK, CDR2 SYGVNS.

The sample holds one count of this clonotype. It may be a read error: a sequence one base away is much more abundant. V gene TRBV21-1 combines with J gene TRBJ2-7; TRBD1, the table's D call, was not compared with the DNA. TRBV21-1 is noted as a pseudogene. The CDR3 has 14 residues. The DNA of the CDR3 is TGTGCCAGCAACAAACGGTCAGGGGGCCGGGAGCAGTACTTC. Its protein product is CASNKRSGGREQYF.

In its sample, this clonotype was seen many times. The rearrangement uses TRBV12-5 and TRBJ2-4; D is perhaps TRBD1 or TRBD2 (7 bases each). The CDR3 has 18 residues. Germline CDR1 reads LGHNT; CDR2 reads FRNRAP. V was clipped by 1 base and J by 0 bases, with 16 bases between them. The CDR3 nucleotides are TGTGCTAGTGGTTTGGCAGCGGGACAGCCCTTAGCCAAAAACATTCAGTACTTC. Amino acids: CASGLAAGQPLAKNIQYF. The full variable domain, in which reference TRBV12-5 and TRBJ2-4 provide the parts outside the CDR3, is DARVTQTPRHKVTEMGQEVTMRCQPILGHNTVFWYRQTMMQGLELLAYFRNRAPLDDSGMPKDRFSAEMPDATLATLKIQPSEPRDSAVYFCASGLAAGQPLAKNIQYFGAGTRLSVL.

In its sample, this clonotype was seen many times. The gene calls are TRBV6-2 or TRBV6-3 and TRBJ1-1, with 9 bases lining up with TRBD1. J was trimmed by 3 bases and V by 5 bases; bases with no gene match: 4. The CDR3 spans 14 residues. Germline V CDR1 and CDR2: MNHEY, SVGEGT. CDR3 residues: CASSTRDRDTEAFF. DNA of the CDR3: TGTGCCAGCAGTACCCGGGACAGGGACACTGAAGCTTTCTTT.

This clonotype was observed at least ten times. This chain links TRBV5-5 with TRBJ2-1; D is uncertain. Germline V gene data show CDR1 as SGHKS and CDR2 as YYEKEE (reference sequence). V lost 4 bases and J lost 5, with 10 bases in between. CDR3 size: 13 residues. CDR3 in amino acids: CASSLAPDNEQFF. CDR3 nucleotides: TGTGCCAGCAGCCTTGCGCCGGACAATGAGCAGTTCTTC.

This clonotype was counted at least ten times. This rearrangement joins TRBV29-1 to TRBJ2-1, with D unresolved. V lost 6 bases, J lost 1 base, and 22 bases lay in between. The CDR3 extends over 17 amino acids. Germline V gene lookup returns CDR1 SQVTM and CDR2 ANQGSEA. The CDR3: CSVPDSSIGSSYNEQFF. The CDR3 region has the DNA TGCAGCGTGCCCGACTCAAGTATTGGTAGTTCCTACAATGAGCAGTTCTTC.

This clonotype occurred many times. V gene TRBV28 combines with J gene TRBJ2-7, with 8 positions matching TRBD2. Germline-derived CDR1 and CDR2 are MDHEN and SYDVKM. After removal of 6 bases from V and 9 bases from J, the junction contained 10 bases not matched to a gene. The CDR3 runs to 13 residues. The CDR3 protein is CASSSTSAEGQYF. The CDR3 bases are TGTGCCAGCAGCTCGACTAGCGCTGAGGGGCAGTACTTC.

This clonotype has a count of ten or more. The CDR3 protein is CASSYSTTGGLSEQFF. CDR3 bases: TGTGCCAGCAGTTACTCGACAACGGGAGGCCTTAGTGAGCAGTTCTTC. This chain joins TRBV6-5 and TRBJ2-1, with 7 bases that match TRBD2. V was pared by 0 bases and J by 9 bases, with 11 bases of the junction left unmatched. CDR3 length: 16 residues. Germline loops: CDR1 MNHEY, CDR2 SVGAGI.

This clonotype was picked up many times. V is TRBV7-2 and J is TRBJ1-3; D not resolved. CDR1 is SGHTA and CDR2 is FQGNSA in the germline V gene. The CDR3 runs to 12 residues. Trimming removed 4 bases from V and 8 bases from J, with 9 bases in between. CDR3 nucleotide sequence: TGTGCCAGCAGCTCAAGTTGGGACACCATATATTTT. Translating gives CASSSSWDTIYF.

This clonotype was detected many times. The rearrangement joins TRBV20-1 to TRBJ2-2; 12 bases are shared with TRBD2. The germline CDR1 and CDR2 sequences are DFQATT and SNEGSKA (reference sequence). After removal of 2 bases from V and 0 bases from J, the junction contained 4 bases not matched to a gene. This CDR3 is 17 amino acids long. This CDR3 reads CSARSLAGGTNTGELFF. The DNA of the CDR3 is TGCAGTGCTAGATCGCTAGCGGGAGGGACGAACACCGGGGAGCTGTTTTTT.

J is TRBJ2-1 and V is TRBV27; 15 bases are shared with TRBD2. The junction had 16 bases not matched to a gene; V was cut back by 9 bases and J by 7 bases. Germline V gene sequence: CDR1 MNHEY, CDR2 SMNVEV (reference sequence). The CDR3 totals 18 residues. This chain's CDR3 is CARTARRSGTSGRNEQFF. The CDR3 nucleotides are TGTGCCAGGACGGCGAGGAGGTCAGGGACTAGCGGGAGGAATGAGCAGTTCTTC.

This chain joins TRBV10-3 and TRBJ2-7; D is possibly TRBD2 (5 bases). V lost 8 bases and J 4 bases, leaving 18 bases between the germline ends. CDR1 and CDR2 (germline): ENHRY, SYGVKD. The CDR3 consists of 14 residues. This CDR3 is CAIAGGTRRYEQYF. CDR3 sequence (DNA): TGTGCCATCGCGGGTGGAACTAGGCGTTACGAGCAGTACTTC.